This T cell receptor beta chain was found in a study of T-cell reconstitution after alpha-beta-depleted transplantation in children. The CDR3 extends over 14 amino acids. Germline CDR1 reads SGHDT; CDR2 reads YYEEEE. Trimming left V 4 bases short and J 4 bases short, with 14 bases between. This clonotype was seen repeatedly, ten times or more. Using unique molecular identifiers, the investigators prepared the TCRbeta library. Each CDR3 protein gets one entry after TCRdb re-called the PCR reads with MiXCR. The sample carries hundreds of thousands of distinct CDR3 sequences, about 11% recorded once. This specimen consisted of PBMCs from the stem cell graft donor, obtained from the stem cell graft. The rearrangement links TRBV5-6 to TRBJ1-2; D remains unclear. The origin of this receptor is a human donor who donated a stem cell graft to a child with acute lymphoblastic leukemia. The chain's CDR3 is CASSPRTYSYGYTF. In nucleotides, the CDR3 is TGTGCCAGCAGCCCCAGGACGTACTCCTATGGCTACACCTTC.